The T cell receptor beta chain described here comes from a study of TIL therapy for anti-PD-1-resistant metastatic lung cancer. Sequencing used immunoSEQ v3. Libraries were prepared by immunoSEQ multiplex PCR; TCRdb keeps only in-frame clonotypes and omits some of them. This sample has around 45,000 clones, with about two thirds found just once. Looked up from germline, CDR1 is SGHVS and CDR2 is FQNEAQ. The CDR3 spans 15 residues. The trim removed 5 bases at V and 5 bases at J, leaving 7 bases unmatched. Indicated time point: pre-treatment sample, taken before nivolumab and TIL therapy. The tumor samples were excised metastases, mostly pleural nodules or supraclavicular lymph nodes. Adults with stage 4 NSCLC were enrolled in a phase I trial. As concerns this clone: Its antigen is as yet unknown.

Whole-study results and caveats: Compared with baseline intratumoral T cells, expanded TIL cultures were more clonal and less diverse (around 5.9% vs 31%).

The input for sequencing was tumor tissue, taken at baseline. V is TRBV7-8 and J is TRBJ2-5, with 11 bases lining up with TRBD1. The origin of this receptor is a person between 25 and 79 years old with non-small cell lung cancer. DNA for the CDR3: TGTGCCAGCAGCAGACGGACAGGGGGCTGGGAGACCCAGTACTTC. Its protein is CASSRRTGGWETQYF.